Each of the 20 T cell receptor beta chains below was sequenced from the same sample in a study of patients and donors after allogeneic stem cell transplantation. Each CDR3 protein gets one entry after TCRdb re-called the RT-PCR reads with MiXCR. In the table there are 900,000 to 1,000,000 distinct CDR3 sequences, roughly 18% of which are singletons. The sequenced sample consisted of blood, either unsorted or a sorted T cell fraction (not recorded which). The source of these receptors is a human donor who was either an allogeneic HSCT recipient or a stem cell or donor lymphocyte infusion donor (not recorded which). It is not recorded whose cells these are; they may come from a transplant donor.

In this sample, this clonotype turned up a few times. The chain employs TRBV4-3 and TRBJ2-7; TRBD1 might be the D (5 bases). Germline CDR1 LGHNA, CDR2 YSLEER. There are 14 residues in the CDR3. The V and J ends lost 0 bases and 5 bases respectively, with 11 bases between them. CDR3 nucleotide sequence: TGCGCCAGCAGCCAAGACCCGACAGCCCACGAGCAGTACTTC. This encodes CASSQDPTAHEQYF.

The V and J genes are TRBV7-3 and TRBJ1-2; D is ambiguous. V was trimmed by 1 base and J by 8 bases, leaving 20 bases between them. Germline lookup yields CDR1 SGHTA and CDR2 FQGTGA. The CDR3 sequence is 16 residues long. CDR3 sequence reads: CASSLIARRTPSGYTF. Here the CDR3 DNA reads TGTGCCAGCAGCTTAATCGCACGGAGGACGCCGTCGGGCTACACCTTC.

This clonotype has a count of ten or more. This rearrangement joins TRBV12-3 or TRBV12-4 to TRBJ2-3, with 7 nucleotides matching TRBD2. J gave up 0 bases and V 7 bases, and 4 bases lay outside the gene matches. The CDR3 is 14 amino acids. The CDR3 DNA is TGTGCCAGCACGGGGGGTAGAAGCACAGATACGCAGTATTTT. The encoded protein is CASTGGRSTDTQYF.

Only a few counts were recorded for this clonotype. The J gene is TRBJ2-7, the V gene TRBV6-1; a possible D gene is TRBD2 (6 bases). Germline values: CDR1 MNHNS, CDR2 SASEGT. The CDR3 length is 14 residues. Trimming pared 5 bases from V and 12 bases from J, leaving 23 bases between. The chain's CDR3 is CASSPGDFPAQGYF. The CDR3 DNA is TGTGCCAGCAGTCCCGGGGACTTTCCCGCCCAGGGGTACTTC.

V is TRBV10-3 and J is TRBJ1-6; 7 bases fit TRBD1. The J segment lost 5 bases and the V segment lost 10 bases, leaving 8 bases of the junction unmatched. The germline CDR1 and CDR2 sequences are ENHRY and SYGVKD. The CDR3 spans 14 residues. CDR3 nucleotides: TGTGCCACCAGGACAGGCGGAGATAATTCACCCCTCCACTTT. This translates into CATRTGGDNSPLHF.

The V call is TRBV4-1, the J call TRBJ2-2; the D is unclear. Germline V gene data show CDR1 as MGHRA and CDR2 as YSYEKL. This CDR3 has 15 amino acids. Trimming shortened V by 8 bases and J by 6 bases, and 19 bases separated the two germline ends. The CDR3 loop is CASVPHLSPSGELFF. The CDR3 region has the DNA TGCGCCAGCGTGCCCCACCTTAGCCCGTCCGGGGAGCTGTTTTTT.

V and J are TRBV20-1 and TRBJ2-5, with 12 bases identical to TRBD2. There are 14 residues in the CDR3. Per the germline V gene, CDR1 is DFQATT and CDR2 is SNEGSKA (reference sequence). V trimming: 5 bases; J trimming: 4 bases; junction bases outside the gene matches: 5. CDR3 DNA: TGCAGTGCTTCTAGCGGGAGGGCCGTAGAGACCCAGTACTTC. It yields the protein CSASSGRAVETQYF.

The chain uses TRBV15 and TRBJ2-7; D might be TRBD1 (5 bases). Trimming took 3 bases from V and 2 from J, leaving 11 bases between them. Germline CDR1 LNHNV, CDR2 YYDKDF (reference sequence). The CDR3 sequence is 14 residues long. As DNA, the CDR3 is TGTGCCACCAGCAGGCAGGGAAATGCCTACGAGCAGTACTTC. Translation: CATSRQGNAYEQYF.

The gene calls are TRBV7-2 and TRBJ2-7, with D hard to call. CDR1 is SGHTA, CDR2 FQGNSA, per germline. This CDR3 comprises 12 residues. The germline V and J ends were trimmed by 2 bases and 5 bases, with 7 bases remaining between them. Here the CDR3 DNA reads TGTGCCAGCAGCTTAATCCTAAACGAGCAGTACTTC. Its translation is CASSLILNEQYF.

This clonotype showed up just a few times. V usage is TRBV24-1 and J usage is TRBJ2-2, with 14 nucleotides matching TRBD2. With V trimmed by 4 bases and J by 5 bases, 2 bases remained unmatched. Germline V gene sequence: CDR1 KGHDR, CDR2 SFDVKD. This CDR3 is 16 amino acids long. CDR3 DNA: TGTGCCACCAGTGACCGGACTAGCGGGAGGACCGGGGAGCTGTTTTTT. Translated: CATSDRTSGRTGELFF.

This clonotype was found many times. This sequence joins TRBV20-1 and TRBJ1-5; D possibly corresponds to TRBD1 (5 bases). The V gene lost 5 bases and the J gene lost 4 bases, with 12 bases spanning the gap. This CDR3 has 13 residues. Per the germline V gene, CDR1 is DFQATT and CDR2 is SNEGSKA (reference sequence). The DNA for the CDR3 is TGCAGTGCTCTTACAGGATTAAATCAGCCCCAGCATTTT. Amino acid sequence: CSALTGLNQPQHF.

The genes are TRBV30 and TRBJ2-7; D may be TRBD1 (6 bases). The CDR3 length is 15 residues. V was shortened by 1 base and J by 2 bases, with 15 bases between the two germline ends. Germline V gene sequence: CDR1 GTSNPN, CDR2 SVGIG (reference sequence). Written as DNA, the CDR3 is TGTGCCTGGAGTGGTGCCCGGACAGTAGCCTACGAGCAGTACTTC. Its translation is CAWSGARTVAYEQYF.

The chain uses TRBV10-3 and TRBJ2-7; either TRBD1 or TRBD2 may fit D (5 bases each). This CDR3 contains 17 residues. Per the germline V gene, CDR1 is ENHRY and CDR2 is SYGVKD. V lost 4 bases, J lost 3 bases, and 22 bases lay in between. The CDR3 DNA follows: TGTGCCATCAGTGCCCGGACAAAGGTGAGGGGAAACTACGAGCAGTACTTC. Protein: CAISARTKVRGNYEQYF.

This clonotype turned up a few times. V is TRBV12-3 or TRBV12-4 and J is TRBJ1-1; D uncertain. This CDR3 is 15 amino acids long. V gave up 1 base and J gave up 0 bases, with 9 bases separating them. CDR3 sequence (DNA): TGTGCCAGCAGTTTAGTGGTGGGCATGAACACTGAAGCTTTCTTT. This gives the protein CASSLVVGMNTEAFF.

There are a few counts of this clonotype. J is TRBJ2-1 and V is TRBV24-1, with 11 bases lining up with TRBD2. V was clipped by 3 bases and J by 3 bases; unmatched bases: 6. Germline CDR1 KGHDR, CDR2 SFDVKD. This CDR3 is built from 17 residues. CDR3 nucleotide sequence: TGTGCCACCAGTGATCCTAGCGGGAGGCAAAACTACAATGAGCAGTTCTTC. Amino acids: CATSDPSGRQNYNEQFF.

The CDR3 bases are TGCGCCAGCAGCCCCTCCTTCGGGGTGGATAATTCACCCCTCCACTTT. This translates into CASSPSFGVDNSPLHF. This chain joins TRBV4-1 and TRBJ1-6, with unresolved D. Germline-derived CDR1 and CDR2 are MGHRA and YSYEKL. CDR3 length: 16 amino acids. V dropped 4 bases and J dropped 5 bases, with 15 bases sitting between them.

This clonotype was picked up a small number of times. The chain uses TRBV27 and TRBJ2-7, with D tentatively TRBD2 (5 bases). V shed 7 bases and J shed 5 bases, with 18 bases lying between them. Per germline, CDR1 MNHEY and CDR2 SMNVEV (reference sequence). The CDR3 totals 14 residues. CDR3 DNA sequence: TGTGCCAGCATGGACGGGGATTCCCTCAACGAGCAGTACTTC. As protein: CASMDGDSLNEQYF.

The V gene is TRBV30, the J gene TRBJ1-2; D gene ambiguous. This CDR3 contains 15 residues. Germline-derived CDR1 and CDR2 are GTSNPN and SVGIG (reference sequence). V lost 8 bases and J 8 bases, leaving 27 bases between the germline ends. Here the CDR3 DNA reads TGTGCCAGCTACACACGGGAGGGATCCGCCGGCGGCTACACCTTC. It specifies CASYTREGSAGGYTF.

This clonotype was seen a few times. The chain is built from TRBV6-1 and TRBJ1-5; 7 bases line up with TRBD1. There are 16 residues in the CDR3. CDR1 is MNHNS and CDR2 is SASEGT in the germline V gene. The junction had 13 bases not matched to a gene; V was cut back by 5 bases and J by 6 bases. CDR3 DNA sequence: TGTGCCAGCAGTAGAACACCGGGACAGTCAAGTCAGCCCCAGCATTTT. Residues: CASSRTPGQSSQPQHF.

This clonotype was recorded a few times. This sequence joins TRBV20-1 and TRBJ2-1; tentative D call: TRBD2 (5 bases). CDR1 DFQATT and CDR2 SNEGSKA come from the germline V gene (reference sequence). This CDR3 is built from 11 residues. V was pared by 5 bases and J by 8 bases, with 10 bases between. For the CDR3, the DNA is TGCAGTGCTCCGGACTCCGATGAGCAGTTCTTC. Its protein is CSAPDSDEQFF.